Sequencing of this T cell receptor beta chain was carried out in a study of T cells in localized non-small cell lung cancer. Assay used: immunoSEQ multiplex PCR; TCRdb lists only in-frame clones, some missing. The sample includes fewer than 95,000 clones, just over 90% seen only once; the top ten take over 4%. Germline CDR1 and CDR2: MNHNS and SASEGT. With 5 bases removed from V and 4 bases from J, the gap between germline ends came to 11 bases. The CDR3 totals 13 residues. For this clone: Antigen: not known.

Study results and caveats: Sequence data derive from only one tumor region, so heterogeneity remains possible. The study found T cell clonality highest in uninvolved adjacent lung, above tumor. A median of 57 of the top 100 tumor clones appeared in adjacent lung, which was paired and uninvolved. Patients showing higher blood T cell density tended to see longer overall survival.

The chain has TRBV6-1 and TRBJ1-1, with D possibly matching TRBD1 (6 bases). The sequenced sample was PBMCs, obtained before any cancer treatment. This receptor was obtained from a woman aged 40-69 years with stage II squamous cell lung carcinoma. CDR3 nucleotide sequence: TGTGCCAGCAGTCCTACAGGGCCCACTGAAGCTTTCTTT. Encoded protein: CASSPTGPTEAFF.